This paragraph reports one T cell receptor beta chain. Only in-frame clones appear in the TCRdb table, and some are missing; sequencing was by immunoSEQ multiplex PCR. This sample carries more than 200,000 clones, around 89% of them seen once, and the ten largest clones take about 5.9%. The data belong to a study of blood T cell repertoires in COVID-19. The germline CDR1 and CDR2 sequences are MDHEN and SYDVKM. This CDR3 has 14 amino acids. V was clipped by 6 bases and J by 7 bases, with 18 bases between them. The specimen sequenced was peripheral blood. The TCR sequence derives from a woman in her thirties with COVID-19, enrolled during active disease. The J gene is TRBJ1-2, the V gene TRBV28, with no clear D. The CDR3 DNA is TGTGCCAGCAGGGTTTCCCACTCGATAACTGGCTACACCTTC. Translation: CASRVSHSITGYTF.